Listed below are T cell receptor beta chains from one sample, sequenced in a study of blood T cell repertoires in COVID-19. Clones were read by immunoSEQ multiplex PCR, and TCRdb kept only the in-frame ones, dropping some. The sample has 400,000 to 550,000 clones, approximately 90% seen once. Sequenced sample: PBMCs or T cells enriched from blood (not recorded which). The receptors come from a woman between 18 and 29 years old with acute COVID-19. CDR3s leave out the opening cysteine and the closing phenylalanine or tryptophan. The order of the fields is J gene, V gene, D gene, CDR3 length, CDR3 protein. A D gene is named only where the DNA matches it firmly.

TRBJ1-2	TRBV2	NA	13	ASSELGRGNYGYT
TRBJ2-3	TRBV15	TRBD1	14	ATSSQTGEVTDTQY
TRBJ1-2	TRBV5-6	TRBD1	13	ASSLVGQQNYGYT
TRBJ2-3	TRBV7-2	TRBD1	12	ASSATGGRDTQY
TRBJ1-1	TRBV7-9	TRBD1	14	ASSRAGEQGARGAF
TRBJ2-1	TRBV6-5	NA	10	ASSYPAGEQF
TRBJ1-2	TRBV18	NA	12	ASSPSIRNYGYT
TRBJ1-6	TRBV3-1/TRBV3-2	NA	14	ASSQEAISYNSPLH
TRBJ1-1	TRBV9	NA	13	ASSRPEGENTEAF
TRBJ2-2	TRBV5-5	NA	12	ASSLGPQGGELF
TRBJ2-3	TRBV19	TRBD2	14	ASSMPSGEVGDTQY